Sequencing of this T cell receptor beta chain was carried out in a study of shared clonotypes between healthy human individuals. The trim removed 5 bases at V and 1 base at J, leaving 5 bases unmatched. The CDR3 extends over 15 amino acids. Germline loops: CDR1 PRHDT, CDR2 FYEKMQ (reference sequence). It was CD45RO-negative cells, positively selected for CCR7, that made up naive CD8 cells, with terminally differentiated effector memory CD45RA+ cells excluded. Sequencing was performed with immunoSEQ multiplex PCR; in TCRdb, only in-frame clones are kept and a portion is missing. Of about 600,000 clones listed, 95% were seen once; the top ten hold roughly 0.1%.

This TCR was sampled from a woman aged 25 to 45 in good health. Sequenced input: naive CD8+ T cells sorted from blood. The chain couples TRBV13 to TRBJ1-5; 7 nucleotides align to TRBD1. The CDR3 region has the DNA TGTGCCAGCAGCCTGGGACAGTTGAGCAATCAGCCCCAGCATTTT. Translation: CASSLGQLSNQPQHF.